This section outlines one TCR beta chain sequence together with its context. Its antigen remains undetermined. Base-call qualities are not available, and no considerably larger clone is one nucleotide away. Explained via the paper, the treatment or condition label denotes: in vitro stimulation with specific CMV peptide epitopes to enrich CMV-specific T cells. This record belongs to a study of T cell repertoires in cytomegalovirus infection (dated by TCRdb to 2018 to 2020). A note on the overall study: The peptide stimulations were aimed at well-studied HLA-B-restricted epitopes as well as recently identified HLA-C-restricted CMV epitopes, whose presentation resists viral immunomodulation. Donor HLA type was relevant to the analysis, because carriage of CMV infection together with the matching HLA type was indicated by public TCR beta signatures.

Including the terminal cysteine and phenylalanine, the CDR3 comprises 14 residues. Of the read, only the CDR3 DNA is kept; its 42 bases are in frame from base 1. V loses 3 bases of germline sequence and J loses 4 bases, and the interval between the two ends is 9 bases. In the germline V gene, CDR1 corresponds to KGHSH and CDR2 to LQKENI. Sequenced on an Illumina HiSeq 1500. TCRdb trimmed the raw reads at Q25, called clones with MiXCR and kept productive beta chains. CDR3 protein duplicates are merged, each entry listing the most common genes and DNA. The sample has about 740,000 distinct CDR3 sequences on record, roughly 33% of them singletons. 15% to 20% of the sample comes from the top ten. Broad study findings and their caveats: Cumulative frequency of public TCR beta family members discriminated carriers of CMV infection plus the relevant HLA type in this cohort and an independent approximately 370-donor cohort. The ex vivo response was dominated by HLA-C-restricted CMV-specific TCR beta clonotypes, which also provided the single most frequent clonotype in two of eight donors.

This sample comprised cultured PBMCs, obtained from culture after CMV antigen stimulation. The sequence was obtained from a human donor in good health (CMV status not recorded). Some clones in this sample may be carry-over from other donors' samples. The chain is made from TRBV18 and TRBJ1-4; TRBD1 is a weak D gene call, 6 bases matching. The nucleotides are TGTGCCAGCTCACCGGCAGGGGATAATGAAAAACTGTTTTTT. Translation gives CASSPAGDNEKLFF.